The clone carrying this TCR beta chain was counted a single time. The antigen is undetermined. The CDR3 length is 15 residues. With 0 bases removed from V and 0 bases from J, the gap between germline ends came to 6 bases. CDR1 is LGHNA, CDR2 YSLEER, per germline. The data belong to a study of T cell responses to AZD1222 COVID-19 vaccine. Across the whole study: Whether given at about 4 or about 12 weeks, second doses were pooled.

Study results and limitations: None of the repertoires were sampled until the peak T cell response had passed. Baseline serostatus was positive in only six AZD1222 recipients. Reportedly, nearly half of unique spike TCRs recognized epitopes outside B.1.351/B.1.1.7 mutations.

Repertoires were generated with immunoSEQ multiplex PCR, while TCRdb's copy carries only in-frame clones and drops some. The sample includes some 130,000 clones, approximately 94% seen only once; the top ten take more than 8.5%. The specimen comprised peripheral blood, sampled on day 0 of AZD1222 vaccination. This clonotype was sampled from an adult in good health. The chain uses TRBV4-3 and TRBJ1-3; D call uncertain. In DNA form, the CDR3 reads TGCGCCAGCAGCCAAGATCGGAGCTCTGGAAACACCATATATTTT. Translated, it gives CASSQDRSSGNTIYF.